The 10 T cell receptor beta chains in this list originate from one sample, sequenced in a study of identical twins. TCRdb re-called the 5' RACE reads with MiXCR, one entry per CDR3 protein. The table lists under 900,000 distinct CDR3 sequences, roughly 18% of them singletons. These records were also assigned to another study, of T cells expressing NK-cell markers.

Source material: PBMCs. These receptor sequences come from a woman aged 18-30 years in good health.

This clonotype occurred a few times. The V gene is TRBV9, the J gene TRBJ1-1; 7 bases are shared with TRBD1. The CDR3 loop spans 15 amino acids. The germline V gene encodes CDR1 SGDLS and CDR2 YYNGEE. V gave up 0 bases and J gave up 4 bases; unmatched junction bases: 6. CDR3 sequence reads: CASSVEGGTVTEAFF. Written as DNA, the CDR3 is TGTGCCAGCAGCGTAGAAGGGGGCACGGTCACTGAAGCTTTCTTT.

At least ten counts were recorded for this clonotype. J is TRBJ2-7 and V is TRBV18; 13 nucleotides match TRBD2. There are 15 residues in the CDR3. Germline V gene sequence: CDR1 KGHSH, CDR2 LQKENI. J was trimmed by 7 bases and V by 8 bases; bases with no gene match: 11. The CDR3 region has the DNA TGTGCCAGCGCCCCTACTAGCGGGGGGGCGCGGGAGCAGTACTTC. This sequence encodes CASAPTSGGAREQYF. Combining the CDR3 with reference TRBV18 and TRBJ2-7 gives the whole variable domain NAGVMQNPRHLVRRRGQEARLRCSPMKGHSHVYWYRQLPEEGLKFMVYLQKENIIDESGMPKERFSAEFPKEGPSILRIQQVVRGDSAAYFCASAPTSGGAREQYFGPGTRLTVT.

The chain combines TRBV20-1 with TRBJ1-5, with 8 bases matching TRBD1. V was pared by 6 bases and J by 6 bases, with 10 bases of the junction left unmatched. The CDR3 length is 14 residues. Germline CDR1 DFQATT, CDR2 SNEGSKA (reference sequence). CDR3: CSARTGSGTQPQHF. The CDR3 nucleotides are TGCAGTGCAAGGACAGGGTCGGGAACTCAGCCCCAGCATTTT.

The rearrangement links TRBV5-1 to TRBJ2-7; D could derive from TRBD1 or TRBD2 (5 bases each). The V end was cut by 0 bases, the J end by 0 bases, with 13 bases between. The CDR3 covers 16 residues. Germline CDR1 SGHRS, CDR2 YFSETQ. CDR3 residues: CASSLGDGPHSYEQYF. The CDR3 region has the DNA TGCGCCAGCAGCTTGGGGGACGGACCTCACTCCTACGAGCAGTACTTC.

This clonotype has only a few counts. The rearrangement joins TRBV6-2 or TRBV6-3 to TRBJ1-1; no definite D call. This CDR3 has 11 residues. Germline CDR1 reads MNHEY; CDR2 reads SVGEGT. Trimming left V 4 bases short and J 10 bases short, with 10 bases between. The CDR3 nucleotides read TGTGCCAGCAGTTTTTCGGGCGCAGCTTTCTTT. It yields the protein CASSFSGAAFF.

This clonotype was detected only a few times. The rearrangement joins TRBV27 to TRBJ2-3; D uncertain. The V end lost 4 bases, the J end lost 1 base, and 9 bases lay between the germline ends. The CDR3 loop spans 14 amino acids. Germline lookup yields CDR1 MNHEY and CDR2 SMNVEV (reference sequence). CDR3 DNA sequence: TGTGCCAGCAGTTCGGGTTACCGCACAGATACGCAGTATTTT. Amino acid sequence: CASSSGYRTDTQYF.

The rearrangement joins TRBV27 to TRBJ2-5, with a weak D call TRBD1 (5 bases). There are 17 residues in the CDR3. Deletions cut 2 bases from V and 5 bases from J, with 21 bases between. Germline assignment: CDR1 MNHEY and CDR2 SMNVEV (reference sequence). The DNA of the CDR3 is TGTGCCAGCAGTTTAGCTCCCCCCATCAGGGTGTGGGAGACCCAGTACTTC. Translated: CASSLAPPIRVWETQYF.

This clonotype was seen only a few times. The chain recombines TRBV27 with TRBJ2-4; unclear D gene. CDR3 size: 14 residues. Trimming stripped 4 bases from V and 6 bases from J, with 13 bases between. CDR1 is MNHEY and CDR2 is SMNVEV in the germline V gene (reference sequence). CDR3 coding DNA: TGTGCCAGCAGTTCCCGTGCGTTCGGAAACATTCAGTACTTC. It is translated as CASSSRAFGNIQYF.

The rearrangement joins TRBV29-1 to TRBJ2-7, with a possible D match to TRBD1 (5 bases). The CDR3 extends over 14 amino acids. Germline assignment: CDR1 SQVTM and CDR2 ANQGSEA. Trimming cost V 5 bases and J 9 bases, with 23 bases left between them. CDR3 coding DNA: TGCAGCGTTCGACCAGGGAACGGCGGTGTCGGGCAGTACTTC. Encoded protein: CSVRPGNGGVGQYF.

V gene TRBV12-3 or TRBV12-4 combines with J gene TRBJ2-7, with TRBD2 identical over 12 bases. With V trimmed by 6 bases and J by 1 base, 7 bases remained unmatched. This CDR3 region has 16 residues. The CDR3 spells CASSPRTSGTSYEQYF. CDR3 in DNA: TGTGCCAGCAGCCCCAGGACTAGCGGGACTTCCTACGAGCAGTACTTC.